The 11 T cell receptor beta chains listed next were all sequenced from one sample in a study of T cell responses to AZD1222 COVID-19 vaccine. Generated by immunoSEQ multiplex PCR, the TCRdb table keeps only in-frame clones and is missing some. The top ten hold about 7% of the sample, which has 95,000 to 150,000 clones, just over 90% seen once. Sequencing used peripheral blood, obtained on day 0 of AZD1222 vaccination. These receptors were collected from an adult in good health.

This rearrangement joins TRBV3-1 (or the pseudogene TRBV3-2) to TRBJ2-7; 7 nucleotides align to TRBD2. Unmatched junction bases numbered 2, after V lost 5 bases and J lost 4 bases. CDR1 is LGHDT, CDR2 YNNKEL, per germline (reference sequence). This CDR3 region has 12 residues. CDR3: CASSRAGYEQYF. The CDR3 DNA follows: TGTGCCAGCAGCAGAGCGGGGTACGAGCAGTACTTC.

The chain uses TRBV30 and TRBJ1-3; D gene uncertain. Looked up from germline, CDR1 is GTSNPN and CDR2 is SVGIG (reference sequence). The CDR3 totals 13 residues. V lost 5 bases and J 1 base, leaving 9 bases between the germline ends. Here the CDR3 DNA reads TGTGCCTGGCACGTTTTTTCTGGAAACACCATATATTTT. Its translation: CAWHVFSGNTIYF. Supplemented by reference TRBV30 and TRBJ1-3, the full variable domain reads SQTIHQWPATLVQPVGSPLSLECTVEGTSNPNLYWYRQAAGRGLQLLFYSVGIGQISSEVPQNLSASRPQDRQFILSSKKLLLSDSGFYLCAWHVFSGNTIYFGEGSWLTVV.

This chain joins TRBV18 and TRBJ1-1; 7 nucleotides line up with TRBD1. The CDR3 extends over 14 amino acids. Trimming took 5 bases from V and 5 from J; bases not matched to a gene: 8. Germline CDR1 and CDR2: KGHSH and LQKENI. The CDR3 loop reads CASSSTSGGTEAFF. CDR3 nucleotide sequence: TGTGCCAGCTCATCAACGTCAGGGGGGACTGAAGCTTTCTTT.

V gene TRBV19 combines with J gene TRBJ1-2; 7 bases fit TRBD1. The CDR3 is made up of 12 amino acids. Germline V gene data show CDR1 as LNHDA and CDR2 as SQIVND (reference sequence). Germline trimming cut 5 bases from V and 8 bases from J; bases unmatched to any gene: 5. The CDR3 DNA reads TGTGCCAGTAGTTACAGGGGAGGCGGCTACACCTTC. Translating it yields CASSYRGGGYTF.

The chain carries TRBV28 and TRBJ1-2; 7 nucleotides align to TRBD1. V shed 4 bases, J shed 7 bases, and the junction held 12 bases outside the gene matches. Germline V gene lookup returns CDR1 MDHEN and CDR2 SYDVKM. CDR3 size: 15 residues. This CDR3 is CASSSISTGVVGYTF. In DNA form, the CDR3 reads TGTGCCAGCAGTTCGATCTCTACAGGGGTTGTTGGCTACACCTTC.

The J gene is TRBJ2-3, the V gene TRBV5-1, with 12 bases identical to TRBD2. From germline, CDR1 is SGHRS and CDR2 YFSETQ. The CDR3 loop spans 17 amino acids. V gave up 3 bases and J gave up 3 bases; unmatched junction bases: 8. CDR3 region: CASSWGTSGPRTDTQYF. The CDR3 DNA is TGCGCCAGCAGCTGGGGGACTAGCGGGCCTCGGACAGATACGCAGTATTTT. The complete variable domain, with remaining parts taken from reference TRBV5-1 and TRBJ2-3, reads KAGVTQTPRYLIKTRGQQVTLSCSPISGHRSVSWYQQTPGQGLQFLFEYFSETQRNKGNFPGRFSGRQFSNSRSEMNVSTLELGDSALYLCASSWGTSGPRTDTQYFGPGTRLTVL.

The V and J genes are TRBV19 and TRBJ1-5; D possibly corresponds to TRBD1 (6 bases). Germline lookup yields CDR1 LNHDA and CDR2 SQIVND (reference sequence). Trimming shortened V by 0 bases and J by 4 bases, and 10 bases separated the two germline ends. The CDR3 is 15 residues long. DNA for the CDR3: TGTGCCAGTAGTATAGAGGGGGCTCGGAATCAGCCCCAGCATTTT. Amino acids: CASSIEGARNQPQHF.

The chain has TRBV4-1 and TRBJ1-4; tentatively, D is TRBD1 (6 bases). Trimming pared 7 bases from V and 0 bases from J, leaving 15 bases between. Germline V gene sequence: CDR1 MGHRA, CDR2 YSYEKL. This CDR3 spans 16 amino acids. Here the CDR3 reads CASTPLEGATNEKLFF. For the CDR3, the DNA is TGCGCCAGCACCCCCCTAGAGGGGGCAACTAATGAAAAACTGTTTTTT.

In this sample, this clone turned up once. V is TRBV30 and J is TRBJ2-7; 12 nucleotides line up with TRBD1. The CDR3 is 14 amino acids. From germline, CDR1 is GTSNPN and CDR2 SVGIG (reference sequence). Germline trimming cut 3 bases from V and 5 bases from J; bases unmatched to any gene: 5. CDR3 sequence reads: CAWSAGTGGNEQYF. The CDR3 region has the DNA TGTGCCTGGAGCGCCGGGACAGGGGGCAACGAGCAGTACTTC.

This clone was counted between two and nine times. CDR3 nucleotides: TGTGCCAGCAGTCCATGGGGAATGCGGGACACTGAAGCTTTCTTT. Translation: CASSPWGMRDTEAFF. V usage is TRBV6-5 and J usage is TRBJ1-1; D uncertain. This CDR3 has 15 residues. Germline values: CDR1 MNHEY, CDR2 SVGAGI. Trimming left V 5 bases short and J 3 bases short, with 16 bases between.

The chain recombines TRBV28 with TRBJ1-5; 7 nucleotides match TRBD1. The germline V gene has CDR1 MDHEN and CDR2 SYDVKM. CDR3 length: 15 residues. Trimming took 6 bases from V and 5 from J; bases not matched to a gene: 10. The CDR3, as DNA: TGTGCCAGCAGAGCCACAGGGGTTCGTCATCAGCCCCAGCATTTT. Amino acids: CASRATGVRHQPQHF.